This TCR beta chain was found in a study of Ad26.COV2.S vaccination and SARS-CoV-2 variants. As for treatment: around 19 received Ad26.COV2.S at low or high dose, single or two shots; a few received placebo; per-sample allocation not given. Material that was analyzed had been drawn on day 63 after the first vaccine or placebo injection. The method was immunoSEQ multiplex PCR; TCRdb's version includes in-frame clones alone and lacks a portion of them. The sample records about 450,000 clones, about 88% being singletons. Overall study results and limits: Those who received vaccine or placebo ended up with similar non-spike TCR breadth.

CDR3 length: 16 residues. V lost 4 bases, J lost 4 bases, and 17 bases lay in between. CDR1 and CDR2 from the germline V gene are SGHRS and YFSETQ. Worth noting for this clone: Its antigen is still unknown.

The sequenced sample was peripheral blood, obtained in a trial of Ad26.COV2.S vaccine versus placebo. The sequence was collected from a person between 18 and 65 years old who received the Ad26.COV2.S COVID-19 vaccine or a placebo. The V and J genes are TRBV5-1 and TRBJ2-2; D is tentatively TRBD1 or TRBD2 (7 bases each). The CDR3 sequence is CASSPGGGRGTGELFF. The CDR3 coding sequence is TGCGCCAGCAGCCCAGGGGGGGGGCGAGGCACCGGGGAGCTGTTTTTT.